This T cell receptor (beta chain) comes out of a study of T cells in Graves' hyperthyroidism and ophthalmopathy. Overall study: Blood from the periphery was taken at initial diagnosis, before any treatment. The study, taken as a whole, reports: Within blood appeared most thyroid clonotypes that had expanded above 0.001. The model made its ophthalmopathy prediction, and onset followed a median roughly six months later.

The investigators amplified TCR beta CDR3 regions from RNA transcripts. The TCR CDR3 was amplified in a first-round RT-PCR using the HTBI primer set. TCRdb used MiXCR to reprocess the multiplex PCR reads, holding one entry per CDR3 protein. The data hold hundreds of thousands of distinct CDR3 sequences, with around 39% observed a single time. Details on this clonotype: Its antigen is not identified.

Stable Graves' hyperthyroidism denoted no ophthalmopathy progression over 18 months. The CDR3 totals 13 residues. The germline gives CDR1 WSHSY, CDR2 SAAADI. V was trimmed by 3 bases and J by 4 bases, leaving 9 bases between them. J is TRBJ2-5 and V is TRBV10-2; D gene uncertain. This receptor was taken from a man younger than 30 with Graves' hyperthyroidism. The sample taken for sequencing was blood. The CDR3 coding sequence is TGCGCCAGCAGTGATCCAAATGGAGAGACCCAGTACTTC. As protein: CASSDPNGETQYF.